This T cell receptor (beta chain) is drawn from a study of early T cells in non-severe SARS-CoV-2 infection. Across the whole study: Unpaired chains resulted from sequencing bulk RNA of unsorted whole blood. Findings and caveats of the study: Private and CD4 specificities were missed by VDJdb matching, which favored anti-spike CD8 responses.

Concerning this clonotype: What it recognizes is unknown.

Individual cDNA molecules carried attached unique molecular identifiers. MiXCR, run by TCRdb on the 5' RACE reads, gives a single entry per CDR3 protein. The sample shows 75,000 to 90,000 distinct CDR3 sequences, about 13% of them seen only once. This CDR3 contains 15 residues. V was trimmed by 1 base and J by 2 bases, leaving 12 bases between them. Germline CDR1 and CDR2: KGHSY and FQNENV. Material: whole blood. This chain uses TRBV16 with TRBJ2-7, with D unclear. The sequence was obtained from an adult who was a healthcare worker with PCR-confirmed SARS-CoV-2 infection or an uninfected control (not recorded which). The CDR3 loop reads CASSQLRLRTYEQYF. The CDR3 DNA follows: TGTGCCAGCAGCCAATTAAGGCTGCGGACCTACGAGCAGTACTTC. The full variable domain, in which reference TRBV16 and TRBJ2-7 provide the parts outside the CDR3, is GEEVAQTPKHLVRGEGQKAKLYCAPIKGHSYVFWYQQVLKNEFKFLISFQNENVFDETGMPKERFSAKCLPNSPCSLEIQATKLEDSAVYFCASSQLRLRTYEQYFGPGTRLTVT.